This T cell receptor (beta chain) was identified in a study of blood T cell repertoires in COVID-19. Study-level background: Collection of acute and convalescent COVID-19 samples took place in the United States, Italy and Spain. Nucleic acid was either cDNA or gDNA, and it came from T cells, B-cell-depleted T cells, or PBMCs.

V lost 1 base to trimming and J lost 3 bases, with 19 bases between them. The CDR3 is 17 residues long. The germline V gene has CDR1 GTSNPN and CDR2 SVGIG (reference sequence). As handled by the study authors: Nucleated cell counts were estimated from reference gene primer amplification. The table came from immunoSEQ multiplex PCR; TCRdb's copy has only in-frame clones and leaves some out. That table is the source of V, J and clone size, and D and trimming were worked out from the DNA. Here the sample spans under 250,000 clones, 70% to 90% being singletons. This chain uses TRBV30 with TRBJ1-3; tentatively, D is TRBD1 (6 bases). The clonotype was recovered from a man aged 45-60 years with COVID-19, enrolled during active disease. Sequences were obtained from peripheral blood. DNA of the CDR3: TGTGCCTGGAGTGGAGGGCAGGGGCCACCATATGGAAACACCATATATTTT. Protein product: CAWSGGQGPPYGNTIYF.